The 19 T cell receptor beta chains presented below share a single source sample, sequenced in a study of CD8 T cells in ankylosing spondylitis. Study results and limitations: In ankylosing spondylitis blood, a motif of roughly 8 highly homologous TCR beta variants appeared characteristic.

These receptors are not linked to any known antigen. In TCRdb, the 5' RACE reads were re-called with MiXCR into one record per CDR3 protein. The sample carries fewer than 750,000 distinct CDR3 sequences, under 20% recorded once. Sequencing was carried out using blood, either unsorted or a sorted T cell fraction (not recorded which). Source of these receptors: a male donor with ankylosing spondylitis.

The gene calls are TRBV11-1 and TRBJ2-3; D call uncertain. The CDR3 totals 15 residues. Per the germline V gene, CDR1 is SGHAT and CDR2 is FQDESV (reference sequence). Deletions cut 1 base from V and 2 bases from J, with 10 bases between. CDR3 region: CASSLGGRPTDTQYF. The DNA for the CDR3 is TGTGCCAGCAGCTTAGGTGGGCGCCCCACAGATACGCAGTATTTT.

The sample holds one count of this clonotype. The J gene is TRBJ1-5, the V gene TRBV7-2; a possible D gene is TRBD1 (6 bases). The germline V gene has CDR1 SGHTA and CDR2 FQGNSA. The CDR3 is 14 amino acids. Trimming removed 5 bases at V and 2 bases at J, with 10 bases between. The chain's CDR3 is CASSGRTGNQPQHF. CDR3 nucleotides: TGTGCCAGCAGCGGTAGGACAGGCAATCAGCCCCAGCATTTT.

This clonotype was seen only a few times. The DNA of the CDR3 is TGTGCCAGCAGCAAGGGGCATGAGACCCAGTACTTC. Protein product: CASSKGHETQYF. The rearrangement uses TRBV14 and TRBJ2-5; D is perhaps TRBD1 (5 bases). The CDR3 totals 12 residues. The V and J ends lost 5 bases and 5 bases respectively, with 9 bases between them. The germline gives CDR1 SGHDN, CDR2 FVKESK. Looking up the rest from reference TRBV14 and TRBJ2-5 gives the full variable domain: EAGVTQFPSHSVIEKGQTVTLRCDPISGHDNLYWYRRVMGKEIKFLLHFVKESKQDESGMPNNRFLAERTGGTYSTLKVQPAELEDSGVYFCASSKGHETQYFGPGTRLLVL.

The sample holds a few counts of this clonotype. The CDR3: CASSLLGPNQPQHF. CDR3 DNA: TGTGCCAGCAGTTTATTGGGTCCAAATCAGCCCCAGCATTTT. The rearrangement joins TRBV27 to TRBJ1-5; D unresolved. Germline V gene sequence: CDR1 MNHEY, CDR2 SMNVEV (reference sequence). The CDR3 extends over 14 amino acids. The V end lost 1 base, the J end lost 4 bases, and 8 bases lay between the germline ends.

This clonotype was observed a few times. V and J are TRBV13 and TRBJ1-3; D may be TRBD1 (5 bases). The CDR3 covers 17 residues. V was clipped by 3 bases and J by 0 bases, with 15 bases between them. Germline V gene sequence: CDR1 PRHDT, CDR2 FYEKMQ (reference sequence). CDR3 in amino acids: CASSFTQGLRSGNTIYF. For the CDR3, the DNA is TGTGCCAGCAGCTTCACTCAGGGACTCCGCTCTGGAAACACCATATATTTT.

There are many counts of this clonotype. The J gene is TRBJ2-1, the V gene TRBV29-1; 7 nucleotides line up with TRBD2. J was trimmed by 5 bases and V by 0 bases; bases with no gene match: 13. The CDR3 is 17 amino acids. Germline V gene data show CDR1 as SQVTM and CDR2 as ANQGSEA. In DNA, the CDR3 is TGCAGCGTTGAAGAGAAGCCCCAGCGGGAAAACAACAATGAGCAGTTCTTC. This translates into CSVEEKPQRENNNEQFF.

This clonotype was seen a few times. The chain combines TRBV27 with TRBJ1-4; D is unresolved. Germline CDR1 is MNHEY and CDR2 is SMNVEV (reference sequence). Trimming removed 5 bases at V and 7 bases at J, with 14 bases between. The CDR3 extends over 14 amino acids. The CDR3 is CASSRQLGSEKLFF. The DNA for the CDR3 is TGTGCCAGCAGTCGACAATTAGGTAGTGAAAAACTGTTTTTT.

In this sample, this clonotype turned up a few times. J is TRBJ1-4 and V is TRBV27, with D hard to call. The CDR3 has 15 residues. Between the trimmed V and J ends, which lost 3 bases and 0 bases, there was a span of 8 bases. Germline assignment: CDR1 MNHEY and CDR2 SMNVEV (reference sequence). DNA of the CDR3: TGTGCCAGCAGTTTGGCGAGTGCAACTAATGAAAAACTGTTTTTT. Its translation is CASSLASATNEKLFF.

The CDR3 loop reads CASSQVWSPLHF. The CDR3, as DNA: TGTGCCAGCAGCCAAGTCTGGTCACCCCTCCACTTT. The gene calls are TRBV5-6 and TRBJ1-6; D not resolved. From germline, CDR1 is SGHDT and CDR2 YYEEEE. The V end lost 4 bases, the J end lost 10 bases, and 9 bases lay between the germline ends. The CDR3 length is 12 residues.

This clonotype was recorded a few times. The chain couples TRBV6-5 to TRBJ2-2, with a tentative D call TRBD2 (5 bases). CDR3 size: 15 residues. Germline V gene lookup returns CDR1 MNHEY and CDR2 SVGAGI. V was clipped by 2 bases and J by 4 bases, with 11 bases between them. CDR3 in DNA: TGTGCCAGCAGTTACGAGGCCGGGATCACCGGGGAGCTGTTTTTT. Amino acid sequence: CASSYEAGITGELFF.

V usage is TRBV7-9 and J usage is TRBJ2-4; D uncertain. Germline loops: CDR1 SEHNR, CDR2 FQNEAQ (reference sequence). The length of the CDR3 is 14 residues. V lost 5 bases, J lost 5 bases, and 13 bases lay in between. The CDR3 DNA is TGTGCCAGCAGCCCGGAAAACTTCGAAAACATTCAGTACTTC. It specifies CASSPENFENIQYF.

V usage is TRBV30 and J usage is TRBJ2-3, with a possible D match to TRBD2 (6 bases). V lost 1 base and J 5 bases, leaving 10 bases between the germline ends. The CDR3 consists of 13 residues. Germline lookup yields CDR1 GTSNPN and CDR2 SVGIG (reference sequence). Written as DNA, the CDR3 is TGTGCCTGGAGTGACGGGACTTTAGATACGCAGTATTTT. It specifies CAWSDGTLDTQYF. The whole variable domain, filled in from reference TRBV30 and TRBJ2-3, reads SQTIHQWPATLVQPVGSPLSLECTVEGTSNPNLYWYRQAAGRGLQLLFYSVGIGQISSEVPQNLSASRPQDRQFILSSKKLLLSDSGFYLCAWSDGTLDTQYFGPGTRLTVL.

This clonotype was picked up many times. The J gene is TRBJ2-4, the V gene TRBV5-1; 9 bases are shared with TRBD1. The CDR3 has 18 amino acids. J gave up 6 bases and V 4 bases, and 17 bases lay outside the gene matches. From germline, CDR1 is SGHRS and CDR2 YFSETQ. CDR3 residues: CASSPPRTGDNLGNIQYF. For the CDR3, the DNA is TGCGCCAGCAGCCCCCCGAGGACAGGGGACAACCTAGGAAACATTCAGTACTTC.

V gene TRBV7-2 combines with J gene TRBJ1-2, with D hard to call. Germline CDR1 reads SGHTA; CDR2 reads FQGNSA. The CDR3 is 13 amino acids. V dropped 1 base and J dropped 7 bases, with 10 bases sitting between them. CDR3 bases: TGTGCCAGCAGCTTAGGGACGGAGAGTGGCTACACCTTC. Its translation: CASSLGTESGYTF.

This clonotype was picked up a small number of times. The chain links TRBV6-2 or TRBV6-3 to TRBJ1-1; D not resolved. The CDR3 runs to 12 residues. V was clipped by 6 bases and J by 11 bases, with 16 bases between them. Germline values: CDR1 MNHEY, CDR2 SVGEGT. The CDR3 sequence is CASSQQPDAAFF. CDR3 DNA sequence: TGTGCCAGCAGCCAACAGCCAGACGCGGCTTTCTTT.

This clonotype was counted between two and nine times. V usage is TRBV20-1 and J usage is TRBJ2-4, with 8 bases that match TRBD1. CDR1 DFQATT and CDR2 SNEGSKA come from the germline V gene (reference sequence). The CDR3 length is 16 residues. V trimming: 3 bases; J trimming: 9 bases; junction bases outside the gene matches: 16. The CDR3 is CSASVRQGAIFPIQYF. The CDR3 DNA sequence: TGCAGTGCTAGCGTCCGTCAGGGGGCAATCTTTCCCATTCAGTACTTC.

A few counts support this clonotype. The J gene is TRBJ2-5, the V gene TRBV20-1; 8 bases agree with TRBD2. This CDR3 comprises 14 residues. Trimming took 2 bases from V and 5 from J; bases not matched to a gene: 7. Germline loops: CDR1 DFQATT, CDR2 SNEGSKA (reference sequence). This CDR3 reads CSARQERERETQYF. In DNA form, the CDR3 reads TGCAGTGCTAGACAGGAGCGGGAGCGGGAGACCCAGTACTTC.

On this clonotype: A junction boundary mismatches the germline segment, possibly from a read error. V gene TRBV5-1 combines with J gene TRBJ2-2, with 10 bases aligning to TRBD1. Looked up from germline, CDR1 is SGHRS and CDR2 is YFSETQ. The CDR3 consists of 16 residues. The chain's CDR3 is CASSPRQGAGTGDLFF. CDR3 nucleotides: TGCGCCAGCAGCCCACGACAGGGGGCTGGCACCGGGGACCTGTTTTTT.

This clonotype appeared a few times. The chain is built from TRBV20-1 and TRBJ1-1, with 7 bases identical to TRBD1. This CDR3 is 12 amino acids long. From germline, CDR1 is DFQATT and CDR2 SNEGSKA (reference sequence). CDR3 sequence (DNA): TGCAACCCGGGACAGATGAACACTGAAGCTTTCTTT. It specifies CNPGQMNTEAFF.